This T cell receptor (beta chain) was obtained from a study of molecular identifiers for immune sequencing clone quantification. The sample holds many counts of this clonotype. Germline CDR1 and CDR2: SEHNR and FQNEAQ (reference sequence). Between the trimmed V and J ends, which lost 7 bases and 0 bases, there was a span of 16 bases. The CDR3 contains 16 residues. TCRdb processed the PCR reads anew with MiXCR; each CDR3 protein has one entry. The data hold around 94,000 distinct CDR3 sequences, with about 35% observed a single time. The TCR was taken from a human donor in good health. Some libraries in this study had Jurkat cell RNA spiked in. The rearrangement joins TRBV7-9 to TRBJ2-4; D possibly corresponds to TRBD2 (5 bases). The sample taken for sequencing was naive CD8+ T cells from blood, with Jurkat cell RNA spiked in. Specified subset: FACS-sorted CD8+CD4-CCR7+CD45RA+ naive T cells. The CDR3, as DNA: TGTGCCAGCACCCCAAGCGGTTCGCTAGCCAAAAACATTCAGTACTTC. Amino acid sequence: CASTPSGSLAKNIQYF.